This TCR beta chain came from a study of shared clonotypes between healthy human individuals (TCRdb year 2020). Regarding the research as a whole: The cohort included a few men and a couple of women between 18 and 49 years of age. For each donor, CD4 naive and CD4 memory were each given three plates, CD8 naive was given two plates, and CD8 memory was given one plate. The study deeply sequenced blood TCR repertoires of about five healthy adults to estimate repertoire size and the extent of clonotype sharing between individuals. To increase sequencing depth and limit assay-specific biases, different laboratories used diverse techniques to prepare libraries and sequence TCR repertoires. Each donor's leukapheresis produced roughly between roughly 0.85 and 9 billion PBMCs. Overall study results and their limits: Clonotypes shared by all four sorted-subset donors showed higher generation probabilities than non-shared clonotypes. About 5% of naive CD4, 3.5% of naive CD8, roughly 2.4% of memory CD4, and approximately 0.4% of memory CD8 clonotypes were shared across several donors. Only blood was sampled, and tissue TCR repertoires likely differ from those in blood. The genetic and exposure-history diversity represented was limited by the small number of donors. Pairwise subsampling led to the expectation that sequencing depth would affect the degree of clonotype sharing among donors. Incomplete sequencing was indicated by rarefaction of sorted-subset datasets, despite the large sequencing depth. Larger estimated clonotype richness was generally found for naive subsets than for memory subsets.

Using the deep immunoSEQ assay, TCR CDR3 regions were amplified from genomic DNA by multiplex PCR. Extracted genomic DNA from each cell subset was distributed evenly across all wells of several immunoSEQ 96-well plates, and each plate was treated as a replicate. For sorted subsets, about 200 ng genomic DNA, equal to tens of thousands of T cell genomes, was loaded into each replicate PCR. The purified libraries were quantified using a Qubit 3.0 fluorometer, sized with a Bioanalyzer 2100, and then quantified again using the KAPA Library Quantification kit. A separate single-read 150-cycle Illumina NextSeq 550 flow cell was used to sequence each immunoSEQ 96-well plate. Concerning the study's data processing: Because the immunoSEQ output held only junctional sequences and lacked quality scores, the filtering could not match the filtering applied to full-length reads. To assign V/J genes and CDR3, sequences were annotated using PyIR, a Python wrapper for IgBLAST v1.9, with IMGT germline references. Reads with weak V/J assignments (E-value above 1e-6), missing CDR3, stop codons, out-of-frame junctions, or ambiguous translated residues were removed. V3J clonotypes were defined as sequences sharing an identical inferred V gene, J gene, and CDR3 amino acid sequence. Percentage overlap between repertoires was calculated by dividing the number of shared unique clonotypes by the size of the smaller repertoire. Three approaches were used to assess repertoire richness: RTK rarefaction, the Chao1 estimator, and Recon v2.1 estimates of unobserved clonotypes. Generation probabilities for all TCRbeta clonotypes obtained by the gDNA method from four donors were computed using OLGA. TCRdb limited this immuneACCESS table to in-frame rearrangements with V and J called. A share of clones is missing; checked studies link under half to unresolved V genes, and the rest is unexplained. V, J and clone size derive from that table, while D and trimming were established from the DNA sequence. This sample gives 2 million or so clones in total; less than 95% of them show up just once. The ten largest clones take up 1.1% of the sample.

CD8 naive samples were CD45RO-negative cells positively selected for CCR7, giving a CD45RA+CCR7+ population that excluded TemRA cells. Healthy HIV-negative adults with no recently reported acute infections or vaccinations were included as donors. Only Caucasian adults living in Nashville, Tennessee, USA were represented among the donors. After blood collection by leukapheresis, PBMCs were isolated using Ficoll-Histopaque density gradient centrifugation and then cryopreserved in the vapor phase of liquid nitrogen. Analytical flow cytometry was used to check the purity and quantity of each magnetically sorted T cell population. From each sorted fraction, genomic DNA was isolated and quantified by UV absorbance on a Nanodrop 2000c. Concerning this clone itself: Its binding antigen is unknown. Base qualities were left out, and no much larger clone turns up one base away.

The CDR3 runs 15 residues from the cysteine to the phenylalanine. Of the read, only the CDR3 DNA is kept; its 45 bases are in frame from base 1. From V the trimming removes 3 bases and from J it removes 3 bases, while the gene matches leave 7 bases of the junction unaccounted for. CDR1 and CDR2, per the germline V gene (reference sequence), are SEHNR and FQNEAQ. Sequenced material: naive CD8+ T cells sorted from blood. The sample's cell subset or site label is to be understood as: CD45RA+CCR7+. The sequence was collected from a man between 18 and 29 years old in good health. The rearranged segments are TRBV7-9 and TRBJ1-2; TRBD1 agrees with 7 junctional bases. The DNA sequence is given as TGTGCCAGCAGCTTCTTAGCCCAGGGGGACTATGGCTACACCTTC. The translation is CASSFLAQGDYGYTF.